This TCR beta chain emerged from a study of blood T cells in healthy people across ages. CDR1 is SQVTM, CDR2 ANQGSEA, per germline. The length of the CDR3 is 12 residues. V was cut by 7 bases and J by 5 bases, with 11 bases left in between. Healthy Caucasians from Russia aged about 6 to 100 served as donors. Researchers collected around 11 milliliters of peripheral blood from every single donor. With each sample, at least 6 micrograms of total RNA were extracted. This clonotype came up a few times. Alongside a J-beta primer mix, a sample-barcoded 5' primer served in a second PCR lasting roughly 7 to 11 cycles. TCRdb reprocessed the 5' RACE reads via MiXCR and lists one record per CDR3 protein. This table holds around 1,500,000 distinct CDR3 sequences, 28% found once.

The genes are TRBV29-1 and TRBJ1-4; perhaps TRBD1 as D (5 bases). Sequencing was performed on blood. This receptor was taken from a woman in her twenties or thirties in good health. CDR3 loop: CSAGGRNEKLFF. CDR3 nucleotides: TGCAGCGCCGGGGGGAGAAATGAAAAACTGTTTTTT.